The 4 T cell receptor beta chains reported below all come from one sample, sequenced in a study of blood T cells in healthy people across ages. Then a second PCR, running roughly 7 to 11 cycles, was carried out with a sample-barcoded 5' primer and a J-beta primer mix. A single record per CDR3 protein comes from TCRdb applying MiXCR to the 5' RACE reads. Of around 1,900,000 distinct CDR3 sequences listed, roughly two fifths are singletons. Sequenced material: blood. These receptor sequences come from a human donor in good health.

V usage is TRBV6-6 and J usage is TRBJ1-4; D is unclear. V gave up 6 bases and J gave up 8 bases, with 19 bases separating them. This CDR3 is built from 15 residues. Germline CDR1 reads MNHNY; CDR2 reads SVGAGI (reference sequence). The CDR3 spells CASRPTLGPGEKLFF. The CDR3 bases are TGTGCCAGCAGACCAACCTTAGGGCCTGGGGAAAAACTGTTTTTT.

The chain combines TRBV7-2 with TRBJ2-7; a weak D match, TRBD1 (5 bases). Looked up from germline, CDR1 is SGHTA and CDR2 is FQGNSA. V lost 6 bases and J 2 bases, leaving 11 bases between the germline ends. CDR3 size: 13 residues. The CDR3 spells CASSGASTYEQYF. The CDR3 region has the DNA TGTGCCAGCAGTGGGGCGTCAACCTACGAGCAGTACTTC.

This clonotype was recorded a few times. The chain couples TRBV20-1 to TRBJ2-3, with D possibly being TRBD1 or TRBD2 (6 bases each). The V and J ends lost 4 bases and 2 bases respectively, with 19 bases between them. The germline V gene has CDR1 DFQATT and CDR2 SNEGSKA (reference sequence). The CDR3 sequence is 16 residues long. The DNA of the CDR3 is TGCAGTGCTAACCTGGGACGAGGGGGGACCACAGATACGCAGTATTTT. It specifies CSANLGRGGTTDTQYF.

The chain links TRBV10-3 to TRBJ2-7; weak D call: TRBD2 (6 bases). Germline V lookup: CDR1 ENHRY, CDR2 SYGVKD. Trimming removed 7 bases at V and 1 base at J, with 14 bases between. The CDR3 has 14 residues. The CDR3 nucleotides read TGTGCCATCACGAATAGCGGCCGTTCCTACGAGCAGTACTTC. It translates to CAITNSGRSYEQYF.